This TCR beta chain was obtained from a study of siplizumab effects on memory and regulatory T cells. The table came from immunoSEQ multiplex PCR; TCRdb's copy has only in-frame clones and leaves some out. The sample has roughly 40,000 clones, 89% seen once. Findings and limits, study-wide: Alloreactive sequences traceable to unstimulated CD4+ memory cells were significantly reduced by siplizumab. Versus around 25% in controls, the mappable alloreactive CD4+ clones averaged around 68% Treg-derived with siplizumab. Naive T cells were seemingly more diverse than memory cells, and major contributions to the alloresponse seemed to be made by them. Confirmatory evidence of suppressive function in proliferating siplizumab-culture Tregs was not obtained.

Trimming removed 3 bases from V and 3 bases from J; junction bases left unmatched: 17. Germline V gene sequence: CDR1 SGDLS, CDR2 YYNGEE. The CDR3 is 18 residues long. About this clone: The antigen is undetermined.

Material: naive CD4+ T cells sorted from blood. The chain joins TRBV9 to TRBJ2-7, with 8 bases matching TRBD2. The source is a human donor in good health. Here the CDR3 DNA reads TGTGCCAGCAGCGATACCACTACGGATAGCGGGGATGACTACGAGCAGTACTTC. Encoded protein: CASSDTTTDSGDDYEQYF.